This entry concerns a single TCR beta chain. This table comes from immunoSEQ multiplex PCR, and its TCRdb copy is limited to in-frame clones, with some not included. The sample has about 330,000 clones, approximately 90% seen once; the top ten hold roughly a tenth. The data originate from a study of blood T cell repertoires in COVID-19. As for the study in general: Both acute and convalescent COVID-19 samples were obtained from the United States, Italy and Spain.

The sequence derives from a man aged 25-45 years with COVID-19, enrolled during active disease. The specimen was peripheral blood.

The CDR3 sequence is CASSYGNRGYNSPLHF. CDR3 bases: TGTGCCAGCAGTTACGGGAACAGGGGTTATAATTCACCCCTCCACTTT. The rearrangement uses TRBV6-5 and TRBJ1-6; TRBD1 aligns across 7 bases. This CDR3 region has 16 residues. Germline trimming cut 2 bases from V and 4 bases from J; bases unmatched to any gene: 5. CDR1 and CDR2 (germline): MNHEY, SVGAGI.